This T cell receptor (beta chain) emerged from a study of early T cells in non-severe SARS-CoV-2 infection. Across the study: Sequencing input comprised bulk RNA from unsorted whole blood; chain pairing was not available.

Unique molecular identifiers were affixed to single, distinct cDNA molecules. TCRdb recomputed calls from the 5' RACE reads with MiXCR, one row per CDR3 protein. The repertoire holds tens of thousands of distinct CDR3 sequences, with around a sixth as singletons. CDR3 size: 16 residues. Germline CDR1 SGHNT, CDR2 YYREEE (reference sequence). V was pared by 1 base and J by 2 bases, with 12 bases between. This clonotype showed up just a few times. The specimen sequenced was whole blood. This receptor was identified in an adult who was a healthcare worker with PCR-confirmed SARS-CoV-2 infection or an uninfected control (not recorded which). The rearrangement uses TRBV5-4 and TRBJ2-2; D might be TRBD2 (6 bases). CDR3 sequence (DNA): TGTGCCAGCAGCTTGAAGGTAGCGGCTAACACCGGGGAGCTGTTTTTT. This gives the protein CASSLKVAANTGELFF.